This T cell receptor (beta chain) was recorded in a study of PD-1 blockade in classical Hodgkin lymphoma. Study results and caveats: Complete responders' baseline diversity resembled that of newly diagnosed patients. Baseline TCR diversity was reportedly lower in newly diagnosed patients than in healthy donors. It was reported as lower still in relapsed/refractory patients. Diversity in CD4+ TCRs, unlike that measured in CD8+ TCRs, had risen significantly by C4D1.

The germline V gene has CDR1 LNHNV and CDR2 YYDKDF (reference sequence). J lost 3 bases, V lost 3 bases, and 11 bases had no gene match. The CDR3 covers 16 residues. Each patient experienced a relapse that followed autologous stem cell transplantation, and brentuximab vedotin exposure varied. Clones were sequenced by immunoSEQ multiplex PCR, and TCRdb holds only the in-frame ones, with some missing. This table holds 55,000 to 65,000 clones, roughly nine tenths found once. Regarding this clone: Its antigen is as yet unknown.

The receptor comes from a human donor with classical Hodgkin lymphoma. The V and J genes are TRBV15 and TRBJ2-7; 7 bases map to TRBD2. The source was peripheral blood mononuclear cells (PBMCs), collected at baseline. CDR3 nucleotides: TGTGCCACCAGCAGGGTCAGACTAGCCCATATCTACGAGCAGTACTTC. It specifies CATSRVRLAHIYEQYF.